The 25 T cell receptor beta chains listed next were all sequenced from one sample in a study of blood T cell repertoires in COVID-19. The method was immunoSEQ multiplex PCR; TCRdb's version includes in-frame clones alone and lacks a portion of them. Of about 120,000 clones listed, approximately 83% are singletons. Sequenced sample: peripheral blood. Every receptor here comes from an elderly man with active or convalescent COVID-19.

In this sample, this clone turned up a few times. The chain combines TRBV7-9 with TRBJ1-4, with 9 bases that match TRBD1. This CDR3 comprises 15 residues. Germline values: CDR1 SEHNR, CDR2 FQNEAQ (reference sequence). Germline trimming cut 5 bases from V and 7 bases from J; bases unmatched to any gene: 8. This CDR3 reads CASSVTGGVGEKLFF. The CDR3 DNA reads TGTGCCAGCAGCGTCACAGGGGGCGTTGGTGAAAAACTGTTTTTT.

For this clone: The sample contains more than one DNA sequence encoding this CDR3. This chain connects TRBV6-5 to TRBJ2-3; TRBD1 might be the D (6 bases). Trimming left V 6 bases short and J 1 base short, with 8 bases between. The germline V gene encodes CDR1 MNHEY and CDR2 SVGAGI. This CDR3 has 13 residues. The CDR3 DNA follows: TGTGCCAGCAGGGACAGAGGCACAGATACGCAGTATTTT. The encoded protein is CASRDRGTDTQYF.

The chain carries TRBV7-9 and TRBJ2-1, with D perhaps TRBD2 (6 bases). Looked up from germline, CDR1 is SEHNR and CDR2 is FQNEAQ (reference sequence). CDR3 length: 12 amino acids. V lost 7 bases to trimming and J lost 9 bases, with 13 bases between them. As DNA, the CDR3 is TGTGCCAGCAACCCCCTGGGGGGTGAGCAGTTCTTC. It is translated as CASNPLGGEQFF.

The chain recombines TRBV28 with TRBJ2-3; the D gene is possibly TRBD2 (5 bases). The V gene's germline CDR1 is MDHEN and CDR2 SYDVKM. This CDR3 has 15 residues. Trimming took 2 bases from V and 4 from J, leaving 13 bases between them. CDR3 DNA sequence: TGTGCCAGCAGTTTAGTGGGAGTTTGGTCAGATACGCAGTATTTT. Translated, it gives CASSLVGVWSDTQYF.

This chain links TRBV19 with TRBJ1-5, with 7 bases identical to TRBD1. From germline, CDR1 is LNHDA and CDR2 SQIVND (reference sequence). CDR3 size: 14 residues. Trimming took 6 bases from V and 3 from J; bases not matched to a gene: 5. Written as DNA, the CDR3 is TGTGCCAGTAGCCCGGGACAGACCAATCAGCCCCAGCATTTT. As protein: CASSPGQTNQPQHF.

V is TRBV19 and J is TRBJ1-2; TRBD1 is a possible D gene (6 bases). From germline, CDR1 is LNHDA and CDR2 SQIVND (reference sequence). The CDR3 length is 14 residues. V lost 10 bases, J lost 5 bases, and 20 bases lay in between. CDR3 region: CATAAQGSGYGYTF. Written as DNA, the CDR3 is TGTGCCACCGCCGCTCAGGGGTCGGGTTATGGCTACACCTTC. The full variable domain, in which reference TRBV19 and TRBJ1-2 provide the parts outside the CDR3, is DGGITQSPKYLFRKEGQNVTLSCEQNLNHDAMYWYRQDPGQGLRLIYYSQIVNDFQKGDIAEGYSVSREKKESFPLTVTSAQKNPTAFYLCATAAQGSGYGYTFGSGTRLTVV.

In this sample, this clone turned up once. The V and J genes are TRBV6-5 and TRBJ2-3; 8 bases match TRBD2. The CDR3 is made up of 14 amino acids. Germline V lookup: CDR1 MNHEY, CDR2 SVGAGI. Germline trimming cut 2 bases from V and 5 bases from J; bases unmatched to any gene: 3. The CDR3 DNA sequence: TGTGCCAGCAGTTACCGGGGGGGCGGAGATACGCAGTATTTT. This gives the protein CASSYRGGGDTQYF.

The chain combines TRBV7-2 with TRBJ1-6; TRBD1 aligns across 7 bases. With V trimmed by 2 bases and J by 5 bases, 6 bases remained unmatched. Germline V CDR1 and CDR2: SGHTA, FQGNSA. The CDR3 loop spans 16 amino acids. The CDR3 loop reads CASSLQPTGNNSPLHF. The CDR3 DNA sequence: TGTGCCAGCAGCTTACAACCGACAGGGAATAATTCACCCCTCCACTTT.

The CDR3 DNA sequence: TGTGCCACCAGTGAACAGGGCTTGGAAAAACTGTTTTTT. It encodes CATSEQGLEKLFF. The chain has TRBV24-1 and TRBJ1-4; a possible D gene is TRBD1 (6 bases). Per the germline V gene, CDR1 is KGHDR and CDR2 is SFDVKD. This CDR3 comprises 13 residues. V lost 4 bases and J lost 8, with 10 bases in between.

The chain carries TRBV6-5 and TRBJ2-2, with a possible D match to TRBD2 (5 bases). Between the trimmed V and J ends, which lost 6 bases and 9 bases, there was a span of 14 bases. The CDR3 has 13 residues. Germline V gene lookup returns CDR1 MNHEY and CDR2 SVGAGI. CDR3 sequence reads: CASSQTSARELFF. CDR3 DNA sequence: TGTGCCAGCAGCCAAACTAGTGCCAGGGAGCTGTTTTTT.

This clone was counted a single time. The CDR3 sequence is CASSLPTGDIYNSPLHF. CDR3 nucleotides: TGTGCCAGCAGCTTACCCACAGGGGACATATATAATTCACCCCTCCACTTT. The rearrangement uses TRBV7-2 and TRBJ1-6; TRBD1 agrees at 7 bases. The CDR3 loop spans 17 amino acids. The V gene's germline CDR1 is SGHTA and CDR2 FQGNSA. J gave up 4 bases and V 2 bases, and 8 bases lay outside the gene matches.

The chain carries TRBV18 and TRBJ1-5; 7 nucleotides align to TRBD1. The CDR3 length is 16 residues. The germline V gene encodes CDR1 KGHSH and CDR2 LQKENI. V trimming: 3 bases; J trimming: 2 bases; junction bases outside the gene matches: 7. Here the CDR3 DNA reads TGTGCCAGCTCACCGACAGGGAAGGGGGGCAATCAGCCCCAGCATTTT. Its translation: CASSPTGKGGNQPQHF.

With respect to this clone: One end of the junction varies from germline; a read error may be responsible. The V and J genes are TRBV6-1 and TRBJ2-5; TRBD2 agrees at 8 bases. The CDR3 spans 17 residues. CDR1 and CDR2 (germline): MNHNS, SASEGT. This CDR3 is CARSAGLAGGGRETQYF. Here the CDR3 DNA reads TGTGCCCGCAGTGCGGGACTCGCGGGGGGCGGGCGAGAGACCCAGTACTTC.

The chain carries TRBV7-2 and TRBJ1-6; weak D call: TRBD1 (6 bases). Germline CDR1 SGHTA, CDR2 FQGNSA. V dropped 7 bases and J dropped 0 bases, with 16 bases sitting between them. This CDR3 has 17 amino acids. The CDR3 region has the DNA TGTGCCAGCACCGTCTACCAGGGGCGCTCCTATAATTCACCCCTCCACTTT. Translating it yields CASTVYQGRSYNSPLHF.

As for this clone: In the same sample, other DNA sequences code for this CDR3. V usage is TRBV9 and J usage is TRBJ2-2; perhaps TRBD2 as D (6 bases). The CDR3 length is 15 residues. Trimming took 2 bases from V and 0 from J, leaving 8 bases between them. Germline CDR1 and CDR2: SGDLS and YYNGEE. The CDR3 region has the DNA TGTGCCAGCAGCGTGGGACTTGCGAACACCGGGGAGCTGTTTTTT. It yields the protein CASSVGLANTGELFF.

This clone showed up just a few times. The V gene is TRBV10-3, the J gene TRBJ2-7; TRBD1 aligns across 9 bases. Trimming removed 6 bases from V and 5 bases from J; junction bases left unmatched: 2. Germline assignment: CDR1 ENHRY and CDR2 SYGVKD. This CDR3 has 12 residues. The CDR3 here is CAIRDRGDEQYF. As DNA, the CDR3 is TGTGCCATCAGGGACAGGGGAGACGAGCAGTACTTC.

The gene calls are TRBV11-2 and TRBJ2-5, with D perhaps matching TRBD2 (6 bases). V dropped 7 bases and J dropped 2 bases, with 17 bases sitting between them. There are 15 residues in the CDR3. CDR1 SGHAT and CDR2 FQNNGV come from the germline V gene. CDR3 region: CASTSGLAKQETQYF. Here the CDR3 DNA reads TGTGCCAGCACCAGCGGGCTAGCGAAACAAGAGACCCAGTACTTC. The full variable domain, in which reference TRBV11-2 and TRBJ2-5 provide the parts outside the CDR3, is EAGVAQSPRYKIIEKRQSVAFWCNPISGHATLYWYQQILGQGPKLLIQFQNNGVVDDSQLPKDRFSAERLKGVDSTLKIQPAKLEDSAVYLCASTSGLAKQETQYFGPGTRLLVL.

V and J are TRBV7-9 and TRBJ2-3; TRBD1 might be the D (5 bases). The CDR3 runs 14 residues. The germline V gene has CDR1 SEHNR and CDR2 FQNEAQ (reference sequence). Trimming took 4 bases from V and 3 from J, leaving 11 bases between them. The CDR3 sequence: CASSSREGTDTQYF. CDR3 coding DNA: TGTGCCAGCAGCTCCAGGGAAGGGACAGATACGCAGTATTTT.

A few counts support this clone. The V and J genes are TRBV7-2 and TRBJ2-1; TRBD2 is a possible D gene (7 bases). Germline CDR1 reads SGHTA; CDR2 reads FQGNSA. The V and J ends lost 2 bases and 7 bases respectively, with 18 bases between them. The CDR3 loop spans 16 amino acids. The CDR3 sequence: CASSLRRGPSENEQFF. CDR3 coding DNA: TGTGCCAGCAGCTTAAGGCGGGGGCCGTCCGAGAATGAGCAGTTCTTC.

This clone was recorded a few times. The V and J genes are TRBV7-6 and TRBJ2-3, with 9 bases lining up with TRBD2. Trimming removed 5 bases from V and 2 bases from J; junction bases left unmatched: 8. Per germline, CDR1 SGHVS and CDR2 FNYEAQ. The CDR3 loop spans 16 amino acids. CDR3 coding DNA: TGTGCCAGCAGCCAGATAGCGGGGGCCCTCACAGATACGCAGTATTTT. Its translation: CASSQIAGALTDTQYF.

This chain uses TRBV6-2 or TRBV6-3 with TRBJ1-2; D remains unclear. Germline CDR1 is MNHEY and CDR2 is SVGEGT. V was clipped by 6 bases and J by 5 bases, with 16 bases between them. This CDR3 has 14 amino acids. This CDR3 reads CASSLVPGIYGYTF. CDR3 sequence (DNA): TGTGCCAGCAGCCTAGTCCCGGGGATTTATGGCTACACCTTC.

The CDR3: CATGQGPGGNTIYF. CDR3 nucleotides: TGTGCCACTGGACAGGGCCCGGGTGGAAACACCATATATTTT. The rearrangement uses TRBV2 and TRBJ1-3; TRBD1 matches at 8 bases. The CDR3 runs 14 residues. The ends lost 10 bases at V and 3 bases at J; junction bases unmatched: 8. CDR1 SNHLY and CDR2 FYNNEI come from the germline V gene.

The CDR3 sequence: CASSFDWRGDQPQHF. The CDR3 DNA sequence: TGTGCCAGCAGCTTTGACTGGAGGGGAGATCAGCCCCAGCATTTT. The V call is TRBV5-5, the J call TRBJ1-5; possibly TRBD1 for D (5 bases). The CDR3 is 15 residues long. Germline CDR1 SGHKS, CDR2 YYEKEE (reference sequence). Trimming removed 2 bases from V and 5 bases from J, with 14 bases in between. Together with reference TRBV5-5 and TRBJ1-5, the CDR3 gives the full variable domain: DAGVTQSPTHLIKTRGQQVTLRCSPISGHKSVSWYQQVLGQGPQFIFQYYEKEERGRGNFPDRFSARQFPNYSSELNVNALLLGDSALYLCASSFDWRGDQPQHFGDGTRLSIL.

The CDR3 region has the DNA TGTGCCAGCAGCAGCTGGACTAGTACAAAAGATACGCAGTATTTT. It specifies CASSSWTSTKDTQYF. The chain has TRBV7-8 and TRBJ2-3, with 7 bases aligning to TRBD2. The ends lost 5 bases at V and 5 bases at J; junction bases unmatched: 10. Germline lookup yields CDR1 SGHVS and CDR2 FQNEAQ. CDR3 length: 15 residues.

The sample holds a few counts of this clone. The chain carries TRBV10-3 and TRBJ2-7; 8 bases align to TRBD1. CDR1 ENHRY and CDR2 SYGVKD come from the germline V gene. This CDR3 contains 12 residues. V lost 10 bases to trimming and J lost 2 bases; unmatched junction nucleotides: 4. This chain's CDR3 is CASGQGAYEQYF. The CDR3 DNA sequence: TGTGCCAGCGGACAGGGAGCCTACGAGCAGTACTTC.